These 22 T cell receptor beta chains came from one sample sequenced in a study of shared clonotypes between healthy human individuals. Method: immunoSEQ multiplex PCR; TCRdb's copy keeps in-frame clones and lacks some. The sample yields approximately 500,000 clones, over 70% seen once. Sequenced input: PBMCs. Source of these receptors: a woman in her forties in good health. Some clones in this sample may be carry-over from other donors' samples.

Points on this clone: A far larger clone is one nucleotide away, so this likely arose from a read error. This sequence joins TRBV29-1 and TRBJ2-7, with TRBD2 matching 9 bases. The germline V gene has CDR1 SQVTM and CDR2 ANQGSEA. The length of the CDR3 is 13 residues. The CDR3 reads CRVEVAGAGEQYF. CDR3 sequence (DNA): TGCAGAGTTGAGGTAGCGGGAGCTGGCGAGCAGTACTTC.

This clone has more than one count but fewer than ten. Other nucleotide sequences from this sample produce the same CDR3. V is TRBV6-6 and J is TRBJ2-7; D call uncertain. CDR1 is MNHNY, CDR2 SVGAGI, per germline (reference sequence). The CDR3 extends over 12 amino acids. V was clipped by 5 bases and J by 3 bases, with 8 bases between them. CDR3 protein: CASSPGDYEQYF. The CDR3 DNA is TGTGCCAGCAGTCCCGGAGACTACGAGCAGTACTTC.

V and J are TRBV2 and TRBJ1-4, with D perhaps matching TRBD1 (5 bases). V was trimmed by 6 bases and J by 11 bases, leaving 19 bases between them. Per the germline V gene, CDR1 is SNHLY and CDR2 is FYNNEI. This CDR3 has 14 residues. The CDR3 here is CASRERFVGGKLFF. In DNA form, the CDR3 reads TGTGCCAGCAGGGAAAGATTCGTCGGGGGGAAACTGTTTTTT.

This clone occurred once. In the same sample, other DNA sequences code for this CDR3. This chain joins TRBV19 and TRBJ2-3; 7 nucleotides agree with TRBD2. The germline V gene encodes CDR1 LNHDA and CDR2 SQIVND (reference sequence). There are 14 residues in the CDR3. The J segment lost 4 bases and the V segment lost 1 base, leaving 2 bases of the junction unmatched. The CDR3 DNA follows: TGTGCCAGTAGTATAGGGGGGGGAGCAGATACGCAGTATTTT. Translated, it gives CASSIGGGADTQYF.

V usage is TRBV10-3 and J usage is TRBJ2-5, with TRBD2 identical over 12 bases. Trimming took 3 bases from V and 4 from J; bases not matched to a gene: 9. CDR1 ENHRY and CDR2 SYGVKD come from the germline V gene. This CDR3 is 17 amino acids long. The CDR3 loop is CAISDPSGRAVGETQYF. The CDR3 DNA reads as TGTGCCATCAGTGACCCTAGCGGGAGGGCCGTGGGAGAGACCCAGTACTTC.

This chain connects TRBV5-4 to TRBJ2-1, with 8 bases identical to TRBD2. This CDR3 has 16 amino acids. The germline V gene has CDR1 SGHNT and CDR2 YYREEE (reference sequence). Trimming took 4 bases from V and 3 from J; bases not matched to a gene: 9. CDR3 coding DNA: TGTGCCAGCAGCCCCAGCGGGAGCGCATACTACAATGAGCAGTTCTTC. It translates to CASSPSGSAYYNEQFF.

This chain uses TRBV4-3 with TRBJ2-7; the D call may be TRBD1 or TRBD2 (6 bases each). Germline values: CDR1 LGHNA, CDR2 YSLEER. The CDR3 loop spans 15 amino acids. V was clipped by 4 bases and J by 3 bases, with 16 bases between them. The CDR3 loop reads CASSLRLGGSYEQYF. The CDR3 nucleotides are TGCGCCAGCAGCCTAAGACTAGGGGGAAGCTACGAGCAGTACTTC.

This clone was seen just once. The chain recombines TRBV27 with TRBJ2-3, with 8 bases fitting TRBD2. This CDR3 contains 16 residues. V shed 1 base, J shed 2 bases, and the junction held 5 bases outside the gene matches. The V gene's germline CDR1 is MNHEY and CDR2 SMNVEV (reference sequence). The DNA of the CDR3 is TGTGCCAGCAGTTTATGGGCGGGAGGCCCCACAGATACGCAGTATTTT. Amino acid sequence: CASSLWAGGPTDTQYF.

This clone showed up just once. V is TRBV21-1 and J is TRBJ2-3; TRBD2 is the table's D call, not checked against the DNA. TRBV21-1 is described as a pseudogene. The length of the CDR3 is 15 residues. The CDR3 nucleotides are TGTGCCAGCAGCAAAGGTGGAGTTATCCCAGATACGCAGTATTTT. Amino acids: CASSKGGVIPDTQYF.

In its sample, this clone was seen a few times. The chain couples TRBV12-5 to TRBJ2-1, with TRBD1 identical over 11 bases. Germline trimming cut 0 bases from V and 5 bases from J; bases unmatched to any gene: 3. The germline CDR1 and CDR2 sequences are LGHNT and FRNRAP. The CDR3 is made up of 16 amino acids. The CDR3 DNA sequence: TGTGCTAGTGGTTTGGTACGGGGACAGGGGGACAATGAGCAGTTCTTC. Translated, it gives CASGLVRGQGDNEQFF.

Details on this clone: A far larger clone is off by one base, so a read error is likely. Other DNA variants within this sample encode the same CDR3. The chain is built from TRBV28 and TRBJ1-1; D perhaps matches TRBD1 (5 bases). V lost 2 bases and J lost 8, with 9 bases in between. CDR3 length: 12 residues. Per the germline V gene, CDR1 is MDHEN and CDR2 is SYDVKM. CDR3 region: CASSLTGAEAFF. In DNA, the CDR3 is TGTGCCAGCAGTTTAACTGGGGCCGAAGCTTTCTTT.

The chain employs TRBV28 and TRBJ1-5, with TRBD1 identical over 8 bases. CDR1 MDHEN and CDR2 SYDVKM come from the germline V gene. The CDR3 is 15 amino acids. V was pared by 5 bases and J by 7 bases, with 10 bases of the junction left unmatched. The CDR3 nucleotides are TGTGCCAGCAGTCCCAAACGACAGGGGCGACAGCCCCAGCATTTT. Amino acid sequence: CASSPKRQGRQPQHF.

This clone was seen a single time. The chain links TRBV9 to TRBJ2-7, with a weak D call TRBD2 (6 bases). The CDR3 runs to 16 residues. With 0 bases removed from V and 2 bases from J, the gap between germline ends came to 15 bases. The germline gives CDR1 SGDLS, CDR2 YYNGEE. CDR3 sequence (DNA): TGTGCCAGCAGCGTAGGGGATAGTAGCGGAACCTACGAGCAGTACTTC. Encoded protein: CASSVGDSSGTYEQYF. The whole variable domain, filled in from reference TRBV9 and TRBJ2-7, reads DSGVTQTPKHLITATGQRVTLRCSPRSGDLSVYWYQQSLDQGLQFLIQYYNGEERAKGNILERFSAQQFPDLHSELNLSSLELGDSALYFCASSVGDSSGTYEQYFGPGTRLTVT.

The V and J genes are TRBV7-2 and TRBJ2-7; TRBD1 matches at 11 bases. Per germline, CDR1 SGHTA and CDR2 FQGNSA. V shed 1 base, J shed 6 bases, and the junction held 8 bases outside the gene matches. The CDR3 runs 16 residues. The CDR3 DNA reads as TGTGCCAGCAGCTTAGTTTTTTGGGACAGGGGGGGCGAGCAGTACTTC. Translating gives CASSLVFWDRGGEQYF.

This chain uses TRBV10-3 with TRBJ2-3, with 7 bases fitting TRBD2. The V segment lost 6 bases and the J segment 4 bases; nucleotides outside the gene matches: 13. This CDR3 comprises 16 residues. Germline V gene data show CDR1 as ENHRY and CDR2 as SYGVKD. The CDR3 loop is CAIRPAGLFRADTQYF. CDR3 coding DNA: TGTGCCATCAGGCCAGCGGGGCTATTTAGGGCAGATACGCAGTATTTT.

V usage is TRBV7-9 and J usage is TRBJ1-1; 7 nucleotides align to TRBD1. CDR1 and CDR2 (germline): SEHNR, FQNEAQ (reference sequence). With 5 bases clipped from V and 0 bases from J, the junction kept 6 bases outside the gene matches. The CDR3 length is 15 residues. In DNA form, the CDR3 reads TGTGCCAGCAGCCCTGGGGACAGTTTGAACACTGAAGCTTTCTTT. It is translated as CASSPGDSLNTEAFF.

This clone has more than one count but fewer than ten. J is TRBJ2-1 and V is TRBV10-3; D unclear. Germline loops: CDR1 ENHRY, CDR2 SYGVKD. The CDR3 sequence is 11 residues long. V lost 10 bases to trimming and J lost 5 bases, with 9 bases between them. The CDR3 sequence: CATEHDNEQFF. In nucleotides, the CDR3 is TGTGCCACCGAACATGACAATGAGCAGTTCTTC.

Details on this clone: A far larger clone is one base from this, pointing to a likely read error. This sequence joins TRBV13 and TRBJ1-2; 8 bases match TRBD1. Germline V CDR1 and CDR2: PRHDT, FYEKMQ (reference sequence). There are 14 residues in the CDR3. The CDR3 loop reads CASSLGQGGCGYTF. The CDR3 bases are TGTGCCAGCAGCCTAGGACAGGGAGGTTGTGGCTACACCTTC.

The chain joins TRBV19 to TRBJ2-7; 10 bases are a match to TRBD1. This CDR3 region has 14 residues. Germline assignment: CDR1 LNHDA and CDR2 SQIVND (reference sequence). Germline trimming cut 5 bases from V and 2 bases from J; bases unmatched to any gene: 3. The CDR3: CASSAGTGAYEQYF. For the CDR3, the DNA is TGTGCCAGTAGTGCCGGGACAGGGGCCTACGAGCAGTACTTC. Full variable domain (outside the CDR3, taken from reference TRBV19 and TRBJ2-7): DGGITQSPKYLFRKEGQNVTLSCEQNLNHDAMYWYRQDPGQGLRLIYYSQIVNDFQKGDIAEGYSVSREKKESFPLTVTSAQKNPTAFYLCASSAGTGAYEQYFGPGTRLTVT.

The chain has TRBV6-5 and TRBJ2-7; D uncertain. There are 15 residues in the CDR3. Trimming stripped 8 bases from V and 0 bases from J, with 17 bases between. CDR1 MNHEY and CDR2 SVGAGI come from the germline V gene. CDR3 protein: CASSPKGLPSYEQYF. In DNA form, the CDR3 reads TGTGCCAGCTCTCCAAAAGGGCTACCCTCCTACGAGCAGTACTTC.

V is TRBV2 and J is TRBJ2-1; D may be TRBD2 (6 bases). CDR3 size: 14 residues. The V end was cut by 6 bases, the J end by 6 bases, with 15 bases between. Germline CDR1 SNHLY, CDR2 FYNNEI. The CDR3, as DNA: TGTGCCAGCAGGAGACTAGGGGAGTTCAATGAGCAGTTCTTC. Amino acids: CASRRLGEFNEQFF.

J is TRBJ2-7 and V is TRBV4-2, with D perhaps assigned TRBD1 or TRBD2 (5 bases each). Germline values: CDR1 LGHNA, CDR2 YNFKEQ. The CDR3 covers 14 residues. With 4 bases removed from V and 0 bases from J, the gap between germline ends came to 10 bases. The chain's CDR3 is CASSRSGASYEQYF. CDR3 nucleotides: TGTGCCAGCAGCCGGTCCGGGGCCTCCTACGAGCAGTACTTC.